These 8 T cell receptor beta chains were all obtained from the same sample, sequenced in a study of tissue T cells after allogeneic stem cell transplantation. As to time point: mouse harvest day 7 after allogeneic transplant. Tail vein injection delivered 10^7 T-cell-depleted bone marrow cells and 10^6 splenic CD5+ T cells. Here immunoSEQ multiplex PCR was the method, and the copy in TCRdb shows in-frame clones only, minus some. The data show some 2,200 clones, approximately 60% seen once. Input material: spleen. Receptors were obtained from a female BALB/c mouse given C57BL/6 T cells with graft-versus-host disease after an allogeneic hematopoietic cell transplant.

Concerning this clone itself: Genes here carry mouse names. The read finishes 1 residue shy of the CDR3 end, and the germline J gene is used to complete it. This chain connects TRBV12-2 to TRBJ2-4, with D tentatively TRBD2 (5 bases). The CDR3 is made up of 13 amino acids. Germline V CDR1 and CDR2: SGHLS, HYDKME. Trimming took 2 bases from V and 0 from J, leaving 5 bases between them. The CDR3 loop is CASSRTSQNTLYF. The sequenced CDR3 bases are TGTGCCAGCTCTCGGACTAGTCAAAACACCTTGTAC.

By frequency in the sample, this clone is medium-sized. Gene names denote mouse genes. The read comes to an end 1 residue before the CDR3 does, leaving the germline J gene to fill in the end. The chain combines TRBV13-3 with TRBJ2-5, with TRBD2 identical over 14 bases. This CDR3 spans 17 amino acids. V dropped 2 bases and J dropped 4; count of bases not matched to a gene: 6. Germline-derived CDR1 and CDR2 are NNHDY and SYVADS. The CDR3 here is CASSEGTGGARKDTQYF. The CDR3 bases that were read are TGTGCCAGCAGTGAGGGGACTGGGGGGGCGCGAAAAGACACCCAGTAC.

Points on this clone: Any gene name here is a mouse gene name. The CDR3 end is not reached by the read, which stops 1 residue before it; the germline J gene fills it in. This sequence joins TRBV1 and TRBJ1-1, with D maybe TRBD1 (5 bases). CDR1 is NSQYPW, CDR2 LRSPGD, per germline (reference sequence). V was trimmed by 3 bases and J by 4 bases, leaving 6 bases between them. CDR3 size: 12 residues. The sequenced CDR3 bases are TGCACCTGCAGTGCTGGGACCACAGAAGTCTTC. It is translated as CTCSAGTTEVF. The full CDR3 protein is CTCSAGTTEVFF.

As for this clone: All gene names here are mouse names. The read falls 1 residue short of the CDR3 end, and the missing part is taken from the germline J gene. This chain connects TRBV13-2 to TRBJ1-3; no clear D gene. This CDR3 has 14 amino acids. Trimming cost V 0 bases and J 0 bases, with 4 bases left between them. Germline CDR1 is NNHNN and CDR2 is SYGAGS (reference sequence). The chain's CDR3 is CASGDEGSGNTLYF. Partial CDR3 DNA: TGTGCCAGCGGTGATGAGGGTTCTGGAAATACGCTCTAT.

This clone was counted a single time. The gene symbols are mouse symbols. The read terminates 1 residue before the CDR3 end, so the remaining end is supplied by the germline J gene. The V gene is TRBV13-2, the J gene TRBJ1-4, with D perhaps TRBD1 (6 bases). This CDR3 region has 15 residues. Trimming removed 4 bases from V and 0 bases from J, with 10 bases in between. CDR1 and CDR2 from the germline V gene are NNHNN and SYGAGS (reference sequence). The DNA read from the CDR3 is TGTGCCAGCGGTCCCGGGACACTTTCCAACGAAAGATTATTT. It is translated as CASGPGTLSNERLF. The whole CDR3 is CASGPGTLSNERLFF.

Worth noting for this clone: Each gene name is a mouse one. The read terminates 1 residue before the CDR3 end, so the remaining end is supplied by the germline J gene. The J gene is TRBJ2-5, the V gene TRBV20; the match to TRBD2 covers 8 bases. Losses at the gene ends were 1 base for V and 2 bases for J; bases not matched to a gene: 8. CDR3 length equals 16 residues. CDR1 is GFQATS, CDR2 STVNSAI, per germline. This CDR3 is CGARAGGGGGQDTQYF. The sequenced CDR3 bases are TGTGGTGCTAGGGCCGGGGGGGGCGGTGGCCAAGACACCCAGTAC. Together with reference TRBV20 and TRBJ2-5, the CDR3 gives the full variable domain: GALVYQYPRRTICKSGTSMRMECQAVGFQATSVAWYRQSPQKTFELIALSTVNSAIKYEQNFTQEKFPISHPNLSFSSMTVLNAYLEDRGLYLCGARAGGGGGQDTQYFGPGTRLLVL.

Of note for this clone: Here the gene names and germline are mouse. The read terminates 1 residue ahead of where the CDR3 ends, so the germline J gene completes it. The V gene is TRBV20, the J gene TRBJ2-5; a weak D match, TRBD1 (5 bases). Germline CDR1 and CDR2: GFQATS and STVNSAI. This CDR3 has 13 amino acids. With 4 bases removed from V and 2 bases from J, the gap between germline ends came to 10 bases. The CDR3 protein is CGATTGAQDTQYF. CDR3 DNA, as far as it was read: TGTGGTGCTACTACAGGTGCCCAAGACACCCAGTAC.

This clone has a handful of counts. Gene and germline names: mouse. The CDR3 goes on 1 residue after the read ends, and that part is filled in from the germline J gene. This sequence joins TRBV12-2 and TRBJ1-4; D is possibly TRBD1 (6 bases). Germline assignment: CDR1 SGHLS and CDR2 HYDKME. V shed 0 bases and J shed 3 bases, with 10 bases lying between them. CDR3 length: 15 amino acids. The covered CDR3 bases are TGTGCCAGCTCTCTCTCTCGGGGGCCCAACGAAAGATTATTT. Protein: CASSLSRGPNERLF. The whole CDR3 sequence is CASSLSRGPNERLFF.